This is a list of T cell receptor beta chains from one sample in a study of Ad26.COV2.S vaccination and SARS-CoV-2 variants. Using immunoSEQ multiplex PCR, the repertoire was profiled, and TCRdb retains in-frame clones only, with some absent. The sample records around 340,000 clones, about 87% being singletons. Sequencing used peripheral blood, obtained in a trial of Ad26.COV2.S vaccine versus placebo. These receptors were taken from a person between 18 and 65 years old who received the Ad26.COV2.S COVID-19 vaccine or a placebo. Each CDR3 is given with its conserved first and last residue. The D gene is left open where the match is weak. A clone size is listed for some rows: how often the clone was seen (once, few, many), or a class if it is expanded.

D gene,clone size,J gene,V gene,CDR3 protein,CDR3 DNA
-,-,TRBJ2-3,TRBV7-9,CASSFGGTDTQYF,TGTGCCAGCAGCTTTGGAGGCACAGATACGCAGTATTTT
-,-,TRBJ2-3,TRBV28,CASSLWDYDTQYF,TGTGCCAGCAGTTTATGGGACTACGATACGCAGTATTTT
TRBD2,-,TRBJ2-7,TRBV27,CASSLWTSAEQYF,TGTGCCAGCAGTTTATGGACTAGCGCCGAGCAGTACTTC
-,once,TRBJ1-4,TRBV28,CATSGEKLFF,TGTGCCACTTCGGGTGAAAAACTGTTTTTT
-,once,TRBJ2-1,TRBV10-3,CAISSTNGLRGSYNEQFF,TGTGCCATCAGTTCCACAAATGGACTCCGTGGGTCCTACAATGAGCAGTTCTTC
TRBD1,-,TRBJ2-7,TRBV28,CASNPIQGNSYEQYF,TGTGCCAGCAACCCGATACAGGGGAACTCCTACGAGCAGTACTTC
-,-,TRBJ2-2,TRBV10-3,CAISRITGELFF,TGTGCCATCAGTCGTATTACCGGGGAGCTGTTTTTT
-,once,TRBJ1-1,TRBV7-9,CASSLVSSTEAFF,TGTGCCAGCAGCTTAGTCAGCAGCACTGAAGCTTTCTTT
-,-,TRBJ2-5,TRBV11-3,CASSSSPGTLYQETQYF,TGTGCCAGCAGCTCGTCTCCCGGGACATTGTACCAAGAGACCCAGTACTTC
TRBD2,-,TRBJ2-1,TRBV15,CATSREQRSGYNEQFF,TGTGCCACCAGCAGAGAGCAGCGTAGCGGGTACAATGAGCAGTTCTTC
TRBD2,-,TRBJ2-2,TRBV2,CASSRLAGNTGELFF,TGTGCCAGCAGTCGACTAGCGGGGAACACCGGGGAGCTGTTTTTT
TRBD1,-,TRBJ2-7,TRBV6-2/TRBV6-3,CASSPGQGTEQYF,TGTGCCAGCAGCCCGGGACAGGGAACCGAGCAGTACTTC
-,-,TRBJ1-1,TRBV10-3,CAISDGPGSSTEAFF,TGTGCCATCAGTGATGGTCCCGGGAGTAGCACTGAAGCTTTCTTT